These T cell receptor beta chains were read from a single sample in a study of cytomegalovirus exposure and HLA in healthy donors. Clones were read by immunoSEQ multiplex PCR, and TCRdb kept only the in-frame ones, dropping some. The repertoire consists of more than 95,000 clones, with roughly 85% occurring once and the leading ten covering around 6.1%. The sequenced sample was PBMCs. Every receptor here comes from a man aged 55 to 70 in good health and CMV-seropositive. Both conserved end residues are part of each CDR3. Each record gives: V gene, D gene, J gene, clone size, CDR3 DNA, CDR3 protein. D genes are given only for firm matches. A row's size may be missing; if present it is once, few, many or a size class.

TRBV5-1	.	TRBJ1-2	.	TGCGCCAGCAGCCCAGCGACAGAGACTAACTATGGCTACACCTTC	CASSPATETNYGYTF
TRBV4-1	.	TRBJ1-5	.	TGCGCCAGCAGCCAAGATGGGGGAGGGACGGGGAATCAGCCCCAGCATTTT	CASSQDGGGTGNQPQHF
TRBV7-6	TRBD1	TRBJ2-7	.	TGTGCCAGCAGCTCACGGACAGGGATGTACGAGCAGTACTTC	CASSSRTGMYEQYF
TRBV6-1	TRBD1	TRBJ1-5	few	TGTGCCAGCAGTGAAGTCGACAGGGAAAGGCCCCAGCATTTT	CASSEVDRERPQHF
TRBV11-2	.	TRBJ1-1	.	TGTACCAGCAGACCCCGGGCAGGGCCCATGAACACTGAAGCTTTCTTT	CTSRPRAGPMNTEAFF
TRBV5-1	.	TRBJ1-1	few	TGCGCCAGCAGCTTGGGACAGTGGCCTAACACTGAAGCTTTCTTT	CASSLGQWPNTEAFF
TRBV30	.	TRBJ1-2	.	TGTGCCTGGAAGGAACAGTTTAACTATGGCTACACCTTC	CAWKEQFNYGYTF
TRBV6-5	.	TRBJ1-1	.	TGTGCCAGCAGTTACAGCAGGTGGGGCATGAACACTGAAGCTTTCTTT	CASSYSRWGMNTEAFF
TRBV18	TRBD1	TRBJ2-1	.	TGTGCCAGCTCCACTACAGGGGTCGACAATGAGCAGTTCTTC	CASSTTGVDNEQFF
TRBV4-1	.	TRBJ1-1	.	TGCGCCAGCAGCCCTACTTGGGCCACTGAAGCTTTCTTT	CASSPTWATEAFF
TRBV5-1	TRBD2	TRBJ2-5	.	TGCGCCAGCAGCTCCGGACTAGCGGGGGGGCTACGGGAGACCCAGTACTTC	CASSSGLAGGLRETQYF
TRBV10-3	.	TRBJ1-1	.	TGTGCCATCAGTGAGTGGCAGGGGAACACTGAAGCTTTCTTT	CAISEWQGNTEAFF
TRBV5-1	TRBD1	TRBJ2-5	.	TGCGCCAGCAGGGACAGACAGGGCTTAGAGACCCAGTACTTC	CASRDRQGLETQYF
TRBV5-8	.	TRBJ2-7	.	TGTGCCAGCGGCTCGACACTCACCTACACCTACGAGCAGTACTTC	CASGSTLTYTYEQYF
TRBV6-1	.	TRBJ2-3	.	TGTGCCAGCTCTCGCACAGATACGCAGTATTTT	CASSRTDTQYF
TRBV6-5	TRBD1	TRBJ1-6	.	TGTGCCAGCAGTCACGGGGGACAGGACCGGTCACCCCTCCACTTT	CASSHGGQDRSPLHF
TRBV2	TRBD1	TRBJ1-2	once	TGTGCCAGCATCCCATGGGACAGGGTACGGGGCTACACCTTC	CASIPWDRVRGYTF
TRBV2	TRBD1	TRBJ2-1	.	TGTGCCAGCAGGCGACAGGGCGGCTACAATGAGCAGTTCTTC	CASRRQGGYNEQFF
TRBV7-3	.	TRBJ1-6	.	TGTGCCAGCAGCTTAAGCCCCGGGGGTAATTCACCCCTCCACTTT	CASSLSPGGNSPLHF
TRBV7-9	.	TRBJ2-6	.	TGTGCCAGCAGCCGACAGGATGGGGCCAACGTCCTGACTTTC	CASSRQDGANVLTF
TRBV7-2	TRBD1	TRBJ2-1	.	TGTGCCAGCAGCCCGTCACAGGGGAGAATGGACAATGAGCAGTTCTTC	CASSPSQGRMDNEQFF
TRBV5-1	.	TRBJ2-5	.	TGCGCCAGCAGCTCTAAAGAGACCCAGTACTTC	CASSSKETQYF
TRBV7-9	.	TRBJ1-5	.	TGTTCCAGCAGCTTAGGAACTGGGGACCCCAGGGGGCCCCAGCATTTT	CSSSLGTGDPRGPQHF
TRBV27	TRBD1	TRBJ1-2	.	TGTGCCAGCAGTCCGGGACAGGGGGCAGTGGTCTATGGCTACACCTTC	CASSPGQGAVVYGYTF
TRBV28	TRBD2	TRBJ2-1	once	TGTGCCAGCAGTTTTGGGTGGACTAGCGGGACCAATGAGCAGTTCTTC	CASSFGWTSGTNEQFF
TRBV13	.	TRBJ1-1	.	TGTGCCAGCAGCTTAGGACCAGTGAACACTGAAGCTTTCTTT	CASSLGPVNTEAFF
TRBV4-1	.	TRBJ1-4	few	TGCGCCAGCAGCAGAGGCCCGAATGAAAAACTGTTTTTT	CASSRGPNEKLFF
TRBV25-1	.	TRBJ2-1	.	TGTGCCAGCAGTGAATTCGGCCAGGGACACTGGAATGAGCAGTTCTTC	CASSEFGQGHWNEQFF
TRBV5-1	.	TRBJ2-2	.	TGCGCCAGCAGCTTGGCCGGTACCGGGGAGCTGTTTTTT	CASSLAGTGELFF
TRBV19	TRBD1	TRBJ1-6	.	TGTGCCACCCAGGACAGGGGTCGAAGTTCACCCCTCCACTTT	CATQDRGRSSPLHF
TRBV7-7	.	TRBJ2-3	.	TGTGCCAGCAGCTTATCCAGGGCAGATACGCAGTATTTT	CASSLSRADTQYF
TRBV19	.	TRBJ2-6	.	TGTGCCAGTAGTATAGACGGGACTGGGGCCAACGTCCTGACTTTC	CASSIDGTGANVLTF